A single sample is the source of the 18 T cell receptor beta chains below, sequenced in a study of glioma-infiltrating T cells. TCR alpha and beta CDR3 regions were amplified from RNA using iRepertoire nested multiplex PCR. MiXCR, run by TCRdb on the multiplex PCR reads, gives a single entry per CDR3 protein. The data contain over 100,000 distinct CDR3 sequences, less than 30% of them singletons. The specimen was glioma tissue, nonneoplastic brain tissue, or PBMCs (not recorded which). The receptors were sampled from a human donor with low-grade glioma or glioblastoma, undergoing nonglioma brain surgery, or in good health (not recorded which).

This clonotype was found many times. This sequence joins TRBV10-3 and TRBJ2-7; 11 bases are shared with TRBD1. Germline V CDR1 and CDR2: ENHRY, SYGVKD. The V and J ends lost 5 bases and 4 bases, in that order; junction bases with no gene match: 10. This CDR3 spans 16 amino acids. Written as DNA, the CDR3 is TGTGCCATCAGTCACCCGGGACAGGGGGAGAAGTACGAGCAGTACTTC. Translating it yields CAISHPGQGEKYEQYF.

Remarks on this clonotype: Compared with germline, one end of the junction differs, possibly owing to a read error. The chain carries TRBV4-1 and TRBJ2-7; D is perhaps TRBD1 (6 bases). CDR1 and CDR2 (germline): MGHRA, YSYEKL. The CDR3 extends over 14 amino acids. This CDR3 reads CASSQGTASFEQYF. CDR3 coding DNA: TGCGCCAGCAGCCAAGGGACAGCCTCCTTCGAGCAGTACTTC.

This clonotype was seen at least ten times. The CDR3 loop is CASSWDRANEKLFF. The CDR3 bases are TGCGCCAGCAGCTGGGACAGGGCTAATGAAAAACTGTTTTTT. The chain links TRBV5-1 to TRBJ1-4, with 9 bases matching TRBD1. This CDR3 region has 14 residues. The junction had 0 bases not matched to a gene; V was cut back by 3 bases and J by 3 bases. Germline V gives CDR1 SGHRS, CDR2 YFSETQ.

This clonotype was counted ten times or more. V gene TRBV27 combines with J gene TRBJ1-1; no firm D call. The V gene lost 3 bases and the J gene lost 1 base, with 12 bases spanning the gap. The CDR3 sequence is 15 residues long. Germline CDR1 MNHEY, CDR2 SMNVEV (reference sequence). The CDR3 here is CASSLNSPANTEAFF. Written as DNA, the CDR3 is TGTGCCAGCAGTTTGAACAGCCCAGCGAACACTGAAGCTTTCTTT.

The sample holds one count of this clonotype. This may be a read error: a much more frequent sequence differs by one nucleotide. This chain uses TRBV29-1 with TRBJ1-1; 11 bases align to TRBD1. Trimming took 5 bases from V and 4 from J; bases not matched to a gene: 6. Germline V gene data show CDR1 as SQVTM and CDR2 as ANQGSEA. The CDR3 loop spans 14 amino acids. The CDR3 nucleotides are TGCAGCGTTAGGACAGGGGGCCTGATCACTGAAGCTTTCTTT. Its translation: CSVRTGGLITEAFF.

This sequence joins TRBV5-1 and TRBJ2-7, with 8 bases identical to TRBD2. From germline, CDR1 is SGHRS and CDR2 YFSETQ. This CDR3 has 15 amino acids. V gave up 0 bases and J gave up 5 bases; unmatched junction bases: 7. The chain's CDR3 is CASSLASGSVDEQYF. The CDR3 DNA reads TGCGCCAGCAGCTTGGCCAGCGGGAGCGTCGACGAGCAGTACTTC.

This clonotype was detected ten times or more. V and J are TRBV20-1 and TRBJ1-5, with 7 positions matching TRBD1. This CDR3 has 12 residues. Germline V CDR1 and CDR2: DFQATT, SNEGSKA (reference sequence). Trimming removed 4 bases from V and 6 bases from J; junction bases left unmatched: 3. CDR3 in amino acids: CSAIDRVQPQHF. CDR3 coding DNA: TGCAGTGCTATCGACAGGGTTCAGCCCCAGCATTTT.

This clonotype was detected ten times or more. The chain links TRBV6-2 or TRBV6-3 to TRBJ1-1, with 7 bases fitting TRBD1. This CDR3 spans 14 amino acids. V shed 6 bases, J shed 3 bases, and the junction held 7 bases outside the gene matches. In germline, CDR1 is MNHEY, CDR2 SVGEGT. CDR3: CASRKTGTDTEAFF. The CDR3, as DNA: TGTGCCAGCAGAAAGACAGGGACGGACACTGAAGCTTTCTTT.

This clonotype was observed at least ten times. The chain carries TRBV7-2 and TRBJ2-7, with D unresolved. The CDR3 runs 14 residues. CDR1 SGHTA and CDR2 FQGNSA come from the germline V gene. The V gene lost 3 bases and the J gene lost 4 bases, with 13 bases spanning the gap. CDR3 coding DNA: TGTGCCAGCAGCTTCTTGGACGGACCTTACGAGCAGTACTTC. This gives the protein CASSFLDGPYEQYF.

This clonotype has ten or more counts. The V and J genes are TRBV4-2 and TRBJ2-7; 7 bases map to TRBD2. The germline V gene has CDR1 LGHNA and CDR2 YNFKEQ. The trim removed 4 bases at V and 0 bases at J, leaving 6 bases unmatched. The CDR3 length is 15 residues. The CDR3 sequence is CASSLREASSYEQYF. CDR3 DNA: TGTGCCAGCAGCCTTCGGGAGGCCTCCTCCTACGAGCAGTACTTC.

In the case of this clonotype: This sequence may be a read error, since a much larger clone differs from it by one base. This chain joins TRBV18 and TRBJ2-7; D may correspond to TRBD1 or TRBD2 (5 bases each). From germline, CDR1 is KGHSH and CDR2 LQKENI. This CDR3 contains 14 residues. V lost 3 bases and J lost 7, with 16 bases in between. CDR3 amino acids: CASSPGAGNHEQYF. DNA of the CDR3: TGTGCCAGCTCACCCGGGGCAGGTAACCATGAGCAGTACTTC.

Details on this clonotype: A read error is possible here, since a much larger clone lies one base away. CDR3 sequence: CAIIPQEDYGYTF. CDR3 nucleotides: TGTGCCATCATCCCCCAGGAGGACTATGGCTACACCTTC. The chain employs TRBV7-2 and TRBJ1-2; D call uncertain. In germline, CDR1 is SGHTA, CDR2 FQGNSA. V was pared by 10 bases and J by 3 bases, with 15 bases between. The CDR3 contains 13 residues.

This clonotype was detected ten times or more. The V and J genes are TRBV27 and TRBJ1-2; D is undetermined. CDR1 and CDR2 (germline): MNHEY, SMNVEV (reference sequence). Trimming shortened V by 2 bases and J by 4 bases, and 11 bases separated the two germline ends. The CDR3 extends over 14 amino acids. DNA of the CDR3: TGTGCCAGCAGTTTAAGAGGATCCCTCTATGGCTACACCTTC. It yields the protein CASSLRGSLYGYTF.

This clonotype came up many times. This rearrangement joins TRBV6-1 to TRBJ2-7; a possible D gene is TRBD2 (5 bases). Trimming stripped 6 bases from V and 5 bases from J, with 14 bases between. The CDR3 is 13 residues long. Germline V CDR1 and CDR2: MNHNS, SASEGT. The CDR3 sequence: CASSTGVNHEQYF. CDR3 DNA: TGTGCCAGCAGCACCGGGGTCAACCACGAGCAGTACTTC.

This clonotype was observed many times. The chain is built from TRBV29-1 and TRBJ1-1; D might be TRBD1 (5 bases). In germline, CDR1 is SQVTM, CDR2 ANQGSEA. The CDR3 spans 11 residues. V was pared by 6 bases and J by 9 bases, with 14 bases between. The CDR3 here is CSVGEGPQAFF. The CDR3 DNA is TGCAGCGTGGGGGAAGGACCCCAAGCTTTCTTT.

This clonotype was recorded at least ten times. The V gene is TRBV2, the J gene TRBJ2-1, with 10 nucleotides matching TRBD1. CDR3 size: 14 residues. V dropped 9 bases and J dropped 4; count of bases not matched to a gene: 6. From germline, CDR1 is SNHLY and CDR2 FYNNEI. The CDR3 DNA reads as TGTGCCAGTCTTGGGACAGGGGTGTACAATGAGCAGTTCTTC. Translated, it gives CASLGTGVYNEQFF.

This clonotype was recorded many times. The CDR3 nucleotides are TGTGCCAGCAAGAAGGGCCAGCATTTTCAGCCCCAGCATTTT. It translates to CASKKGQHFQPQHF. The chain employs TRBV6-1 and TRBJ1-5; D is ambiguous. V was cut by 7 bases and J by 6 bases, with 16 bases left in between. The length of the CDR3 is 14 residues. Per the germline V gene, CDR1 is MNHNS and CDR2 is SASEGT.

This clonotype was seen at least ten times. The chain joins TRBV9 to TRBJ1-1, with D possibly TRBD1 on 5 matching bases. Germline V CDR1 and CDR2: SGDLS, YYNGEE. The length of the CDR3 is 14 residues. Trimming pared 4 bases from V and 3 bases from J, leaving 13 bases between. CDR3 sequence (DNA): TGTGCCAGCAGCTCGGCAGGGATGGACACTGAAGCTTTCTTT. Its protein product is CASSSAGMDTEAFF.